This passage covers 5 T cell receptor beta chains from one sample sequenced in a study of technical replicates of blood from a few donors. Sequencing was performed with immunoSEQ multiplex PCR; in TCRdb, only in-frame clones are kept and a portion is missing. The data show 65,000 to 70,000 clones, approximately 89% seen once. Specimen: PBMCs. The receptors were gathered from a human donor in good health. Some clones in this sample may be carry-over from other donors' samples.

The chain has TRBV30 and TRBJ1-6; 11 bases agree with TRBD1. This CDR3 has 14 amino acids. V gave up 3 bases and J gave up 12 bases; unmatched junction bases: 7. The germline CDR1 and CDR2 sequences are GTSNPN and SVGIG (reference sequence). DNA for the CDR3: TGTGCCTGGAGCGAAGGACAGGGGGCAGAACCCCTCCACTTT. As protein: CAWSEGQGAEPLHF.

The V and J genes are TRBV6-1 and TRBJ1-6, with 8 bases matching TRBD1. With 6 bases clipped from V and 7 bases from J, the junction kept 2 bases outside the gene matches. Germline V lookup: CDR1 MNHNS, CDR2 SASEGT. This CDR3 region has 13 residues. CDR3 loop: CASRDRANSPLHF. The CDR3 nucleotides are TGTGCCAGCAGGGACAGGGCGAATTCACCCCTCCACTTT.

The rearrangement links TRBV7-6 to TRBJ2-3, with a possible D match to TRBD2 (5 bases). This CDR3 spans 13 amino acids. V lost 5 bases and J lost 6, with 12 bases in between. Germline V gives CDR1 SGHVS, CDR2 FNYEAQ. The CDR3 spells CASSTWTGDTQYF. The CDR3 DNA follows: TGTGCCAGCAGCACCTGGACGGGGGATACGCAGTATTTT.

The CDR3 nucleotides are TGTGCTAGTGCTGCGGACAGGGGACACAATGAGCAGTTCTTC. Encoded protein: CASAADRGHNEQFF. The chain carries TRBV12-5 and TRBJ2-1, with TRBD1 matching 9 bases. V trimming: 7 bases; J trimming: 5 bases; junction bases outside the gene matches: 6. There are 14 residues in the CDR3. Germline lookup yields CDR1 LGHNT and CDR2 FRNRAP.

The rearrangement joins TRBV7-9 to TRBJ2-7; possibly TRBD2 for D (5 bases). Trimming took off 6 bases at V and 2 bases at J, with 14 bases between the two ends. CDR1 and CDR2 from the germline V gene are SEHNR and FQNEAQ (reference sequence). This CDR3 spans 14 amino acids. The CDR3 sequence is CASSRAPGTYEQYF. The CDR3 bases are TGTGCCAGCAGTCGCGCTCCCGGGACCTACGAGCAGTACTTC.